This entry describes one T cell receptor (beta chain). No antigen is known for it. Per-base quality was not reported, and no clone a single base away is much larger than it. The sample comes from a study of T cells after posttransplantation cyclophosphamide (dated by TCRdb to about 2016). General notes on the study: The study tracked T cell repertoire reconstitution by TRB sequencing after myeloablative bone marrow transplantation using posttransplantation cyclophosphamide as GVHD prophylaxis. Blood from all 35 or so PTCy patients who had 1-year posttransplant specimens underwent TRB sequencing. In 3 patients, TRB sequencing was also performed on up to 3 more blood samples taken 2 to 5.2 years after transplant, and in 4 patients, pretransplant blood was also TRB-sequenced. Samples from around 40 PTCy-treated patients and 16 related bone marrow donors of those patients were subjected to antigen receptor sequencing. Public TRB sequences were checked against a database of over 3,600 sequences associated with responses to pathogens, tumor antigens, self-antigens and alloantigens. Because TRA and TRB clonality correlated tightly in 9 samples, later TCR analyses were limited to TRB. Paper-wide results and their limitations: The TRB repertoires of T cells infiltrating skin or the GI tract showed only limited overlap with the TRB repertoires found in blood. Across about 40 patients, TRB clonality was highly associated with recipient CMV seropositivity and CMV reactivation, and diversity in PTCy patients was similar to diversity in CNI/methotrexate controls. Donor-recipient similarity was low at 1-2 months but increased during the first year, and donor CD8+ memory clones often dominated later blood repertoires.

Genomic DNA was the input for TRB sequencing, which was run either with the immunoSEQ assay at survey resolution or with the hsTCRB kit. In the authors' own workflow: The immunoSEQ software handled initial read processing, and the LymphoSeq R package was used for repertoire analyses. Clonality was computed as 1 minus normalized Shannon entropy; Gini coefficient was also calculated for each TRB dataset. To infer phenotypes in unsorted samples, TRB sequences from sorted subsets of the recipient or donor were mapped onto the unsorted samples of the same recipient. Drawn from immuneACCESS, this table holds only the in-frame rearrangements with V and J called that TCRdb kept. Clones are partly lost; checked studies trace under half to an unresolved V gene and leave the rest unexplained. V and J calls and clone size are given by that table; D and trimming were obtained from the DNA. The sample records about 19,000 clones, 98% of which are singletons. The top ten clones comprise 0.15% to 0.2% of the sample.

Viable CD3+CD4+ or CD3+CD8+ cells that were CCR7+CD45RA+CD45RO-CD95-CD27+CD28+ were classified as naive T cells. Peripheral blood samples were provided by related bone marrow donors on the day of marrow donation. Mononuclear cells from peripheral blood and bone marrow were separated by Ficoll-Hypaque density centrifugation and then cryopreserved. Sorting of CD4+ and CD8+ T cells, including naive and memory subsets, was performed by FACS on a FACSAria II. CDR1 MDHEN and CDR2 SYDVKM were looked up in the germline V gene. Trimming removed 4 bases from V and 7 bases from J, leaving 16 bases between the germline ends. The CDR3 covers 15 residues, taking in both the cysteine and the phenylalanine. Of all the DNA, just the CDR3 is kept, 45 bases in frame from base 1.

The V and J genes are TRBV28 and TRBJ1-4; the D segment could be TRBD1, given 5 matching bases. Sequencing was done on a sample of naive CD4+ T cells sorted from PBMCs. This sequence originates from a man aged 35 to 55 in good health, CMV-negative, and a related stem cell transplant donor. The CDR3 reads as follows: CASSSGTAGGEKLFF. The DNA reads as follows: TGTGCCAGCAGTTCCGGGACTGCGGGGGGTGAAAAACTGTTTTTT.